This section outlines one T cell receptor (beta chain) sequence together with its context. The target antigen is unknown. The data stem from a study of naive and memory T cell subsets. Study results and limitations: Especially in CD8 cells, naive repertoires contained a few larger clonotypes, possibly CD45RA-re-expressing memory cells.

The CDR3 has 13 residues. Trimming removed 3 bases from V and 5 bases from J, with 10 bases in between. Germline-derived CDR1 and CDR2 are MGHDK and SYGVNS. Two oligonucleotides, mixed equimolar, formed the beta constant-region primer covering TRBC1 and TRBC2. The ligated cDNA underwent four PCR rounds using SP2 and nested alpha and beta constant-region primers. In TCRdb, the UMI-ligation and nested PCR reads were re-called with MiXCR into one record per CDR3 protein. The table shows more than 95,000 distinct CDR3 sequences, with about 14% occurring only once. Specimen: naive CD8+ T cells from blood. The receptor comes from a human donor in good health. The chain recombines TRBV25-1 with TRBJ2-5, with D hard to call. The CDR3 loop is CASSDWGNETQYF. The CDR3 DNA reads as TGTGCCAGCAGTGACTGGGGTAACGAGACCCAGTACTTC.